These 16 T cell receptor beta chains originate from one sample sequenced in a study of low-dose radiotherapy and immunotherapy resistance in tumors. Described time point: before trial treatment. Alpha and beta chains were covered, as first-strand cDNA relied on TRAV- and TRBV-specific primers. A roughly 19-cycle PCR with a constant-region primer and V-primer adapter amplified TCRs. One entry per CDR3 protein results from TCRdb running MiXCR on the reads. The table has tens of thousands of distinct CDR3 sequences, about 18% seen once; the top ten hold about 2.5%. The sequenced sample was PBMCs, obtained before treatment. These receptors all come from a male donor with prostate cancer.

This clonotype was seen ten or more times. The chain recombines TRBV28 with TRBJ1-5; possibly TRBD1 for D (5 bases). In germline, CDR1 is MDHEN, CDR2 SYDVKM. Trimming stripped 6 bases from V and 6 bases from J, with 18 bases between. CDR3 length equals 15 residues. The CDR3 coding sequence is TGTGCCAGCAGCCGTGGACTGCGGGGGTTTCAGCCCCAGCATTTT. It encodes CASSRGLRGFQPQHF.

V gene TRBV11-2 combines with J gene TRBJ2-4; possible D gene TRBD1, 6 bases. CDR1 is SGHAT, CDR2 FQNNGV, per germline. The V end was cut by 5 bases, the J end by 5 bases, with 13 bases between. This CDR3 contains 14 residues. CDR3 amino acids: CASSPGQRQNIQYF. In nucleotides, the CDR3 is TGTGCCAGCAGCCCTGGACAGAGGCAAAACATTCAGTACTTC.

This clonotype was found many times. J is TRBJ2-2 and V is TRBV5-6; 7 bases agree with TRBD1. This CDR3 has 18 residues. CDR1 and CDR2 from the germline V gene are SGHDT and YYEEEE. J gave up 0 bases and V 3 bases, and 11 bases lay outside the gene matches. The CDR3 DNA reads TGTGCCAGCAGCTCACGGACAGGACCAATATCGAACACCGGGGAGCTGTTTTTT. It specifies CASSSRTGPISNTGELFF.

CDR3 region: CSVWDSPGNTIYF. CDR3 DNA sequence: TGCAGCGTCTGGGACAGTCCTGGAAACACCATATATTTT. V usage is TRBV29-1 and J usage is TRBJ1-3; 7 bases map to TRBD1. With V trimmed by 6 bases and J by 2 bases, 4 bases remained unmatched. CDR3 size: 13 residues. Germline CDR1 reads SQVTM; CDR2 reads ANQGSEA.

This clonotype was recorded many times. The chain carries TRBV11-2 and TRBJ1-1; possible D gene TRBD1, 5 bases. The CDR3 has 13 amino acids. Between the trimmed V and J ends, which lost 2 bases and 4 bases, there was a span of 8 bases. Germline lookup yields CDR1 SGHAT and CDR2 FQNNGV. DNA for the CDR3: TGTGCCAGCAGCTTATCCCAGGGCACTGAAGCTTTCTTT. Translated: CASSLSQGTEAFF.

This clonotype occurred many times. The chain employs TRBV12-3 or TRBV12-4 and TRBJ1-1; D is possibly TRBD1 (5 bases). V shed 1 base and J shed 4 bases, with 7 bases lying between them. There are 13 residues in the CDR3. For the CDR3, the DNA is TGTGCCAGCAGTTTAGGGGGGGTCACTGAAGCTTTCTTT. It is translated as CASSLGGVTEAFF.

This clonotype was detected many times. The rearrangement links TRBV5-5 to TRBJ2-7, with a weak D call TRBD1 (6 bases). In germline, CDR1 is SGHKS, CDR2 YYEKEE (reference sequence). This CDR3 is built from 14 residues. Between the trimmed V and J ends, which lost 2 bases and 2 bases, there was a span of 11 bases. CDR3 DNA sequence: TGTGCCAGCAGCTTTAGGACAGAAACCTACGAGCAGTACTTC. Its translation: CASSFRTETYEQYF.

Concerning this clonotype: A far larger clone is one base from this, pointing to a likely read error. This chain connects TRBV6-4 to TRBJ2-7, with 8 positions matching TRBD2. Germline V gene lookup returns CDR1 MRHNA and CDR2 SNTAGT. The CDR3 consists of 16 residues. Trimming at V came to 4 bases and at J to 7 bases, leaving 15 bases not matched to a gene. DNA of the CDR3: TGTGCCAGCAGTGCCGTGGGAACTAGCGGATACAATGAGCAGTACTTC. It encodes CASSAVGTSGYNEQYF.

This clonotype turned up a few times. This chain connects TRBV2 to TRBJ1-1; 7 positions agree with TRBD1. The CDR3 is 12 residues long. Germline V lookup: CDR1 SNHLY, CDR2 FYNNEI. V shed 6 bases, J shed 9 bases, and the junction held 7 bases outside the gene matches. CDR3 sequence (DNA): TGTGCCAGCAGACGGGACAGCAGTAAAGCTTTCTTT. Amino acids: CASRRDSSKAFF.

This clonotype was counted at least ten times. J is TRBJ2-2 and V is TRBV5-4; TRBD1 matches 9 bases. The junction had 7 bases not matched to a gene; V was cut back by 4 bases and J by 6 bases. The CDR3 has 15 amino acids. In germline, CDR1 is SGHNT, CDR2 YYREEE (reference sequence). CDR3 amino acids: CASSGGQGYPGELFF. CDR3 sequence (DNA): TGTGCCAGCAGCGGGGGACAGGGTTACCCCGGGGAGCTGTTTTTT.

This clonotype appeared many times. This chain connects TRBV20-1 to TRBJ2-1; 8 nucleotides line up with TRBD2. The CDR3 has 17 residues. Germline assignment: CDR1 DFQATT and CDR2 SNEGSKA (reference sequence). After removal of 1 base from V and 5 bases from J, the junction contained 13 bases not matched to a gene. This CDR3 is CSARAPGGVRVHNEQFF. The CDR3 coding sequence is TGCAGTGCTAGAGCCCCGGGGGGGGTGCGAGTCCACAATGAGCAGTTCTTC.

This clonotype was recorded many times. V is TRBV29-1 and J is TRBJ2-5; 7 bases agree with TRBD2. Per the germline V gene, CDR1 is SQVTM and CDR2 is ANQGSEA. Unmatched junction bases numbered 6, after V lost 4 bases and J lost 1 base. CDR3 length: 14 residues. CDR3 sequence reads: CSVGVASGQETQYF. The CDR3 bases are TGCAGCGTTGGAGTGGCTAGCGGCCAAGAGACCCAGTACTTC.

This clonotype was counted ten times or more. CDR3 DNA sequence: TGTGCCAGCACCGCTCGGACCACCGGGGAGCTGTTTTTT. Translated: CASTARTTGELFF. The chain couples TRBV2 to TRBJ2-2, with D hard to call. The V end was cut by 7 bases, the J end by 4 bases, with 10 bases between. The CDR3 sequence is 13 residues long. The germline V gene has CDR1 SNHLY and CDR2 FYNNEI.

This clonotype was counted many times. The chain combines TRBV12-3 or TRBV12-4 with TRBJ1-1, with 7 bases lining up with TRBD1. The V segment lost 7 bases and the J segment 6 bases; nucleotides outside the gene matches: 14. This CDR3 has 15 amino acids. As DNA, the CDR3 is TGTGCCAGCATGATAACACAGGGGTTTCTCCCTGAAGCTTTCTTT. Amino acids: CASMITQGFLPEAFF.

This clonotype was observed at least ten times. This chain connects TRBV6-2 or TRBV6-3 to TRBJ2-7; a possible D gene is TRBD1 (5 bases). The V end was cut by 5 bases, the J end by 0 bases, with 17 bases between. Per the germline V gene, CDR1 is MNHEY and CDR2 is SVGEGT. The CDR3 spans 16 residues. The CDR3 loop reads CASSQATRATSYEQYF. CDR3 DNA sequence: TGTGCCAGCAGTCAAGCTACCAGGGCAACCTCCTACGAGCAGTACTTC.

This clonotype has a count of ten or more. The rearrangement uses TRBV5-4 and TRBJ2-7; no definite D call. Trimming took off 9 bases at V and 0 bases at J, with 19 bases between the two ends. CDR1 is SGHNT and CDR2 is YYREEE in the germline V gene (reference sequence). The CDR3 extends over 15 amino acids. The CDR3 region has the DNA TGTGCCACCACCAACGTCGCGGCAAGCTCCTACGAGCAGTACTTC. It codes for CATTNVAASSYEQYF.